This TCR beta chain comes out of a study of blood T cell repertoires in COVID-19 (dated by TCRdb to about 2020). Describing the broader study: Samples from collaborators originated in the United States, Italy and Spain and spanned both the acute and convalescent phases of COVID-19. The material from the prospective study consisted of cDNA or gDNA derived from T cells, B-cell-depleted T cells, or PBMCs. The dataset comprised deeply sampled blood TCRbeta repertoires from subjects exposed to, actively infected with, or recovered from COVID-19. The repertoires were released in a freely available public database intended as a resource for research on the immune response to SARS-CoV-2. Samples were obtained from the ongoing ImmuneRACE study (first 160 participants) and from about 1,300 subjects provided by 6 global collaborators. Nearly every sample came with metadata listing a de-identified subject ID, COVID-19 status, age in years and sex. Where available, HLA class I and class II types were obtained from metadata supplied by the sample provider rather than from assay-based typing. Study-wide findings and limitations: The amount of clinical and demographic metadata varied by source and participant and was provided uncurated.

Worth noting for this clone: Its antigen remains unidentified. Qualities for individual bases were not recorded, and no much larger clone is one base off.

Spanning cysteine to phenylalanine, the CDR3 consists of 14 amino acids. The CDR3 DNA has 42 bases and is translated from base 1. From a lookup of the germline V gene (reference sequence), CDR1 and CDR2 are SGHNT and YYREEE. V is reduced by 3 bases and J by 0 bases, leaving a spacing of 8 bases between them. Each collaborating institution followed its own protocols to collect whole blood in K2EDTA tubes. For TCRbeta analysis, collaborators shipped samples as frozen whole blood, isolated PBMCs, or DNA extracted from either of those sample types. TCRbeta CDR3 regions were amplified from genomic DNA by means of the immunoSEQ Assay, a bias-controlled multiplex PCR. On the study's bioinformatics: Nucleated cell counts per sample were estimated from amplification of reference gene primers within the assay. To quantify the absolute abundance of each unique TCRbeta CDR3 rearrangement, sequence reads were collapsed and filtered. For each sample, productive Simpson clonality was calculated as the square root of Simpson's diversity index over productive rearrangements. Held by TCRdb, this immuneACCESS table contains in-frame sequences only and omits some clones. Under half of the omission traces to an unresolved V gene where checked; the cause of the rest is unknown. That table gives V, J and clone size, and the DNA gave D and trimming. The table for this sample lists around 200,000 clones; roughly four fifths of them were counted only once. The ten largest clonotypes hold about 7% of the sample.

The sample consisted of peripheral blood. This clonotype originated in a human donor in a cohort sampled during active COVID-19. The sequence links TRBV5-4 to TRBJ2-3; 5 matching bases give a weak D call of TRBD1. This receptor carries the CDR3 CASSWTTSTDTQYF. The nucleotide sequence is TGTGCCAGCAGCTGGACAACTAGCACAGATACGCAGTATTTT.